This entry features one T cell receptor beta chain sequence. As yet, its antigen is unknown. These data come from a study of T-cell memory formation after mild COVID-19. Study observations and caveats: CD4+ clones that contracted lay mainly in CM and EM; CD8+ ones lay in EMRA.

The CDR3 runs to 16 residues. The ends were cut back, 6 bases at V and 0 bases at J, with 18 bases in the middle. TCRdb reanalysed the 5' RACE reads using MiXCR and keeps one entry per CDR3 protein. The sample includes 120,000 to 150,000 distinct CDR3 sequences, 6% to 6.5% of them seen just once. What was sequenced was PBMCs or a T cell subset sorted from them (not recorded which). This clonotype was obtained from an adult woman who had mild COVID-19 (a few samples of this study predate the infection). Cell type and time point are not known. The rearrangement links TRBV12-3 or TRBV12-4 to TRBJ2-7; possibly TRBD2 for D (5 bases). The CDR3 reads CASRNRPGRDSYEQYF. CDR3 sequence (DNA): TGTGCCAGCAGAAACCGACCCGGCCGGGACTCCTACGAGCAGTACTTC.